The T cell receptor (beta chain) under discussion was sequenced for a study of control samples from healthy donors and cancer patients. Here immunoSEQ multiplex PCR was the method, and the copy in TCRdb shows in-frame clones only, minus some. The table includes around 200,000 clones, 80% to 95% detected once. The sequenced material came from blood. This receptor was taken from a man between 18 and 29 years old in good health.

CDR3 sequence (DNA): TGTGCCACCAGCAGAGGTTCTAGCACAGATACGCAGTATTTT. Its protein is CATSRGSSTDTQYF. The chain recombines TRBV15 with TRBJ2-3; D not certain. The length of the CDR3 is 14 residues. Germline V gives CDR1 LNHNV, CDR2 YYDKDF (reference sequence). V lost 1 base and J 0 bases, leaving 5 bases between the germline ends. The full variable domain, with the rest looked up from reference TRBV15 and TRBJ2-3, is DAMVIQNPRYQVTQFGKPVTLSCSQTLNHNVMYWYQQKSSQAPKLLFHYYDKDFNNEADTPDNFQSRRPNTSFCFLDIRSPGLGDTAMYLCATSRGSSTDTQYFGPGTRLTVL.